These T cell receptor beta chains were read from a single sample in a study of T-cell reconstitution after alpha-beta-depleted transplantation in children. A single record per CDR3 protein comes from TCRdb applying MiXCR to the PCR reads. In the table there are about 490,000 distinct CDR3 sequences, roughly a tenth of which are singletons. The material was PBMCs, obtained before TCRalphabeta/CD19-depleted stem cell transplant. Every receptor here comes from a child aged 2 to 10 with inherited bone marrow failure, due to receive a stem cell transplant. CDR3s include the opening cysteine and the closing phenylalanine or tryptophan. The order of the fields is V gene, CDR3 protein.

>TRBV4-3
CASSQRVIAGDSYEQYF
>TRBV11-2
CASSSRGGLKETQYF
>TRBV28
CASSSDGSYSPLHF
>TRBV18
CASSPIRDTQSYNEQFF
>TRBV20-1
CSARRRYLNTEAFF
>TRBV6-5
CASTMPGNYKGYTF
>TRBV5-1
CASSWGQGNTGELFF
>TRBV3-1
CASSQDRGATMEKLFF
>TRBV29-1
CSFHWGHGYTF
>TRBV12-3/TRBV12-4
CASSWLYTDTQYF
>TRBV29-1
CSVVCGNTGELFF
>TRBV20-1
CSASVAVGKWNEQFF
>TRBV18
CASSGTSGNVADTQYF
>TRBV20-1
CSATDLVSSYNEQFF
>TRBV20-1
CSARRTGGAYEQYF
>TRBV20-1
CSVVLRPRGDTEAFF
>TRBV19
CASSPPDSYEQYF
>TRBV27
CASSLTGAVYEQYF
>TRBV6-5
CASSYGMWGSSNTEAFF
>TRBV28
CASSLRGRNQPQHF
>TRBV10-3
CAISPRTGEETDTQYF